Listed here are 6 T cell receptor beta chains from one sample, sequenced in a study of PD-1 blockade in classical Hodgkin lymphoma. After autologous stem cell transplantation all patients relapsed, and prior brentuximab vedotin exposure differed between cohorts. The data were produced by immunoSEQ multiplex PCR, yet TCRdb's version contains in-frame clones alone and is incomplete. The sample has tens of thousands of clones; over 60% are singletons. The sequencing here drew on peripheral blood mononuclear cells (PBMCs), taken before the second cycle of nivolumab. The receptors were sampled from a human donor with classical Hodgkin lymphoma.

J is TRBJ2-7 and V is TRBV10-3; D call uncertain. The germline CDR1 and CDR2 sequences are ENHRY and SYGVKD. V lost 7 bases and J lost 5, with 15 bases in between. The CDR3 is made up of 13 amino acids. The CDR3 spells CAINPGGGDEQYF. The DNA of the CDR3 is TGTGCCATCAATCCGGGCGGCGGTGACGAGCAGTACTTC.

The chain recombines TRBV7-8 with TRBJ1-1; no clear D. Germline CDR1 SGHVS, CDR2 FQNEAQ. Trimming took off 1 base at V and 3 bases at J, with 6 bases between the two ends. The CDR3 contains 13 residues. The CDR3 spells CASSLVAYTEAFF. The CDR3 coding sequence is TGTGCCAGCAGCTTAGTAGCGTACACTGAAGCTTTCTTT.

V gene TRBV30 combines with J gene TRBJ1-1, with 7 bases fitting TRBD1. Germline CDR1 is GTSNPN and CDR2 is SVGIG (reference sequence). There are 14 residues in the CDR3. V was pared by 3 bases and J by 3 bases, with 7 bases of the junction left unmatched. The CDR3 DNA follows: TGTGCCTGGAGCTCAGGGGGATGGGACACTGAAGCTTTCTTT. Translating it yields CAWSSGGWDTEAFF.

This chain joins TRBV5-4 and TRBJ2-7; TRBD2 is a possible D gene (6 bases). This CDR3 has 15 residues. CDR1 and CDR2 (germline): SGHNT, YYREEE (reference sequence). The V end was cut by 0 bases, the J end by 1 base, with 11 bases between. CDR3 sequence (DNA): TGTGCCAGCAGCTTGGATCTAGCGCCTTCCTACGAGCAGTACTTC. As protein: CASSLDLAPSYEQYF. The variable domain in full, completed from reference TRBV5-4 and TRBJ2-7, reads ETGVTQSPTHLIKTRGQQVTLRCSSQSGHNTVSWYQQALGQGPQFIFQYYREEENGRGNFPPRFSGLQFPNYSSELNVNALELDDSALYLCASSLDLAPSYEQYFGPGTRLTVT.

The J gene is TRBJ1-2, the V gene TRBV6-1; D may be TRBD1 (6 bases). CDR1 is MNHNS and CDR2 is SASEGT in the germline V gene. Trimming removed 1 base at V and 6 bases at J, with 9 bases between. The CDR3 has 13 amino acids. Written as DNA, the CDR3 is TGTGCCAGCAGTGAAGGGGCAGGGGATGGCTACACCTTC. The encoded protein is CASSEGAGDGYTF.

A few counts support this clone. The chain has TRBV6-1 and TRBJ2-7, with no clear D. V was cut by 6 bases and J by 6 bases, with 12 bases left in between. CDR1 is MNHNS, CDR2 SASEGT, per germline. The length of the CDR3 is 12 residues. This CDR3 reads CASRADPFEQYF. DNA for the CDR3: TGTGCCAGCAGGGCGGACCCCTTCGAGCAGTACTTC.